Listed below are T cell receptor beta chains from one sample, sequenced in a study of cytomegalovirus exposure and HLA in healthy donors. Method: immunoSEQ multiplex PCR; TCRdb's copy keeps in-frame clones and lacks some. The sample records 200,000 to 250,000 clones, approximately 80% being singletons. Sequencing input: PBMCs. The receptors shown here come from a middle-aged man in good health and CMV-seronegative. Each CDR3 is given with its conserved first and last residue.

J gene,V gene,CDR3 protein
TRBJ1-1,TRBV28,CASSLTGSTEAFF
TRBJ1-5,TRBV2,CASSDEAGGNQPQHF
TRBJ2-5,TRBV6-6,CASSSGGTNQETQYF
TRBJ1-2,TRBV18,CASSPDRNYGYTF
TRBJ1-5,TRBV6-1,CASSEIQGARSNQPQHF
TRBJ1-5,TRBV6-1,CASSDGQSGNQPQHF
TRBJ2-2,TRBV5-1,CASSLVLAAGGELFF
TRBJ2-7,TRBV23-1,CASSQYNTISYEQYF
TRBJ2-5,TRBV5-1,CASSLEGRTTQETQYF
TRBJ2-7,TRBV28,CASSPLPGQGEGATYEQYF
TRBJ2-4,TRBV15,CATSDKDRGTNIQYF
TRBJ2-7,TRBV4-1,CASSQGASGRYEQYF
TRBJ2-2,TRBV5-1,CASSPLAGEAGELFF
TRBJ2-2,TRBV2,CASRGLARDTGELFF
TRBJ2-3,TRBV7-7,CASSSLAGGTDTQYF
TRBJ2-2,TRBV18,CASSGQSANTGELFF
TRBJ1-1,TRBV29-1,CSVVRGGTEAFF
TRBJ1-5,TRBV5-1,CASSLDGHSNQPQHF
TRBJ2-2,TRBV18,CASSPKHLSGGNTGELFF
TRBJ1-5,TRBV21-1,CASISITGGYSNQPQHF
TRBJ2-7,TRBV11-3,CASSSHRTGQTEQYF
.,TRBV2,CASSGDGTGWYEQYF
TRBJ1-1,TRBV21-1,CASPWSGQFMNTEAFF
TRBJ2-1,TRBV5-4,CASSLPYNEQFF
TRBJ1-1,TRBV11-2,CASSSTGSEAFF
TRBJ2-2,TRBV2,CASSESWSANTGELFF
TRBJ1-1,TRBV5-6,CASSLQNRENTEAFF
TRBJ2-1,TRBV10-3,CAISAKGTGFNEQFF
TRBJ2-6,TRBV15,CATSRGLGSFSGANVLTF
TRBJ2-7,TRBV27,CASSPTGRRGEQYF
TRBJ2-1,TRBV18,CASSPGVAGTGYNEQFF
TRBJ1-2,TRBV5-5,CASSLTGGNYGYTF
TRBJ2-1,TRBV7-3,CASSRRTPNEQFF
TRBJ2-7,TRBV7-2,CASSLDGQSYEQYF
TRBJ2-1,TRBV5-1,CASSWGVDSNEQFF
TRBJ1-2,TRBV5-6,CASSPVQNYGYTF
TRBJ2-1,TRBV5-1,CASSTGVIAYNEQFF
TRBJ1-1,TRBV18,CASSELMNTEAFF
TRBJ1-1,TRBV7-3,CASSYTGGTQSEAFF
TRBJ1-1,TRBV20-1,CSAGKRAFF
TRBJ2-4,TRBV4-2,CASSQMTITGTANRNNIQYF
TRBJ2-7,TRBV30,CAWSVELYEQYF
TRBJ2-2,TRBV27,CASSLNRLAGEPFF
TRBJ2-7,TRBV7-6,CASSWTSGSYEQYF
TRBJ2-7,TRBV6-5,CASSYSGGLYEQYF
TRBJ2-2,TRBV2,CASSEGRTGELFF